The 20 T cell receptor beta chains below all came from one sample that was sequenced in a study of blood T cell repertoires in COVID-19. Profiled with immunoSEQ multiplex PCR; TCRdb holds only in-frame clones, not every one. The sample includes fewer than 350,000 clones, approximately 90% of them seen just once. Source material: PBMCs or T cells enriched from blood (not recorded which). All receptors derive from a woman aged 40 to 50 with acute COVID-19.

The rearrangement uses TRBV6-1 and TRBJ2-2, with D tentatively TRBD1 (5 bases). The CDR3 totals 17 residues. Germline V gives CDR1 MNHNS, CDR2 SASEGT. V was pared by 4 bases and J by 4 bases, with 19 bases between. The CDR3 spells CASSARKGQQSTGELFF. The CDR3 region has the DNA TGTGCCAGCAGTGCCAGAAAGGGGCAGCAGTCCACCGGGGAGCTGTTTTTT.

The gene calls are TRBV18 and TRBJ2-7; tentatively, D is TRBD1 (6 bases). Germline CDR1 reads KGHSH; CDR2 reads LQKENI. This CDR3 is 13 amino acids long. Trimming left V 3 bases short and J 6 bases short, with 12 bases between. The CDR3 spells CASSPSQGIEQYF. CDR3 in DNA: TGTGCCAGCTCACCTTCTCAGGGGATCGAGCAGTACTTC.

The chain couples TRBV4-2 to TRBJ2-7; 13 nucleotides match TRBD2. J was trimmed by 2 bases and V by 4 bases; bases with no gene match: 2. CDR3 length: 15 residues. CDR1 and CDR2 (germline): LGHNA, YNFKEQ. As DNA, the CDR3 is TGTGCCAGCAGCCCGACTAGCGGGGGGCCCTACGAGCAGTACTTC. It specifies CASSPTSGGPYEQYF.

The J gene is TRBJ2-5, the V gene TRBV7-3; D remains ambiguous. Trimming left V 1 base short and J 4 bases short, with 10 bases between. The CDR3 loop spans 14 amino acids. Looked up from germline, CDR1 is SGHTA and CDR2 is FQGTGA. The CDR3 nucleotides are TGTGCCAGCAGCTTAAGGGCATTCGGAGAGACCCAGTACTTC. Protein: CASSLRAFGETQYF.

This chain links TRBV29-1 with TRBJ1-1; no firm D call. This CDR3 contains 16 residues. Germline CDR1 and CDR2: SQVTM and ANQGSEA. With 6 bases removed from V and 0 bases from J, the gap between germline ends came to 20 bases. The CDR3 nucleotides read TGCAGCGTCCTCCCATCCGGACTGAGCATGAACACTGAAGCTTTCTTT. Translating it yields CSVLPSGLSMNTEAFF. Combining the CDR3 with reference TRBV29-1 and TRBJ1-1 gives the whole variable domain SAVISQKPSRDICQRGTSLTIQCQVDSQVTMMFWYRQQPGQSLTLIATANQGSEATYESGFVIDKFPISRPNLTFSTLTVSNMSPEDSSIYLCSVLPSGLSMNTEAFFGQGTRLTVV.

This chain links TRBV5-5 with TRBJ1-1; no reliable D call. The CDR3 contains 16 residues. Trimming shortened V by 3 bases and J by 0 bases, and 15 bases separated the two germline ends. Germline V gene lookup returns CDR1 SGHKS and CDR2 YYEKEE (reference sequence). CDR3 DNA: TGTGCCAGCAGCTCGACCGACATTTACCTGAACACTGAAGCTTTCTTT. Its protein product is CASSSTDIYLNTEAFF.

The V gene is TRBV9, the J gene TRBJ2-6; 11 nucleotides line up with TRBD1. CDR3 length: 18 amino acids. Trimming took 3 bases from V and 0 from J; bases not matched to a gene: 5. CDR1 and CDR2 (germline): SGDLS, YYNGEE. CDR3 residues: CASSAGTGGISGANVLTF. The CDR3 DNA reads TGTGCCAGCAGCGCCGGGACAGGGGGTATCTCTGGGGCCAACGTCCTGACTTTC. Filled out from reference TRBV9 and TRBJ2-6, the complete variable domain reads DSGVTQTPKHLITATGQRVTLRCSPRSGDLSVYWYQQSLDQGLQFLIQYYNGEERAKGNILERFSAQQFPDLHSELNLSSLELGDSALYFCASSAGTGGISGANVLTFGAGSRLTVL.

This chain uses TRBV18 with TRBJ2-3, with 9 bases that match TRBD2. Germline trimming cut 6 bases from V and 2 bases from J; bases unmatched to any gene: 12. The CDR3 spans 17 residues. The germline gives CDR1 KGHSH, CDR2 LQKENI. In nucleotides, the CDR3 is TGTGCCAGCTCTCCGATCGGACTAGCGAAGGCCACAGATACGCAGTATTTT. This sequence encodes CASSPIGLAKATDTQYF.

This sequence joins TRBV6-1 and TRBJ2-1, with 8 bases that match TRBD1. Unmatched junction bases numbered 19, after V lost 4 bases and J lost 2 bases. Germline V lookup: CDR1 MNHNS, CDR2 SASEGT. There are 20 residues in the CDR3. The CDR3 DNA follows: TGTGCCAGCAGTGGACAGGGGACTCCGTTACGCCTTAAGACCTACAATGAGCAGTTCTTC. Translation gives CASSGQGTPLRLKTYNEQFF.

V gene TRBV5-1 combines with J gene TRBJ2-3; a possible D gene is TRBD1 (6 bases). Germline V gene sequence: CDR1 SGHRS, CDR2 YFSETQ. The CDR3 extends over 12 amino acids. V gave up 4 bases and J gave up 5 bases, with 8 bases separating them. In nucleotides, the CDR3 is TGCGCCAGCAGCGGGGGCGGAGATACGCAGTATTTT. Residues: CASSGGGDTQYF.

This chain links TRBV18 with TRBJ1-2, with D possibly TRBD1 on 5 matching bases. CDR3 length: 14 amino acids. Germline V gene sequence: CDR1 KGHSH, CDR2 LQKENI. V shed 3 bases and J shed 4 bases, with 12 bases lying between them. CDR3 amino acids: CASSPGDRVYGYTF. The CDR3 DNA is TGTGCCAGCTCACCGGGTGACAGAGTCTATGGCTACACCTTC. The variable domain in full, completed from reference TRBV18 and TRBJ1-2, reads NAGVMQNPRHLVRRRGQEARLRCSPMKGHSHVYWYRQLPEEGLKFMVYLQKENIIDESGMPKERFSAEFPKEGPSILRIQQVVRGDSAAYFCASSPGDRVYGYTFGSGTRLTVV.

This clone was recorded once. The V gene is TRBV14, the J gene TRBJ1-3; D possibly corresponds to TRBD1 (6 bases). Germline CDR1 is SGHDN and CDR2 is FVKESK. The CDR3 is 15 amino acids. Trimming removed 4 bases at V and 0 bases at J, with 10 bases between. The CDR3 coding sequence is TGTGCCAGCAGCCCACAGGGTGCCTCTGGAAACACCATATATTTT. It specifies CASSPQGASGNTIYF. Using reference TRBV14 and TRBJ1-3 for the parts outside the CDR3, the full variable domain is EAGVTQFPSHSVIEKGQTVTLRCDPISGHDNLYWYRRVMGKEIKFLLHFVKESKQDESGMPNNRFLAERTGGTYSTLKVQPAELEDSGVYFCASSPQGASGNTIYFGEGSWLTVV.

V is TRBV19 and J is TRBJ1-1; D possibly corresponds to TRBD1 (6 bases). Germline V gives CDR1 LNHDA, CDR2 SQIVND (reference sequence). The CDR3 contains 14 residues. V shed 6 bases and J shed 5 bases, with 16 bases lying between them. For the CDR3, the DNA is TGTGCCAGTAGGGTTCAGGGGCGGGGGACTGAAGCTTTCTTT. This translates into CASRVQGRGTEAFF.

This chain connects TRBV5-1 to TRBJ2-5; 8 positions match TRBD1. The germline V gene encodes CDR1 SGHRS and CDR2 YFSETQ. V was pared by 3 bases and J by 2 bases, with 6 bases of the junction left unmatched. The CDR3 consists of 15 residues. DNA of the CDR3: TGCGCCAGCAGCTGGGGGACAGGCCTACAAGAGACCCAGTACTTC. Translated: CASSWGTGLQETQYF.

This clone was observed a few times. The chain has TRBV6-2 or TRBV6-3 and TRBJ1-5; the D is unclear. Germline V gene sequence: CDR1 MNHEY, CDR2 SVGEGT. The length of the CDR3 is 13 residues. V shed 6 bases and J shed 3 bases, with 9 bases lying between them. CDR3 sequence reads: CASSSGYNQPQHF. CDR3 sequence (DNA): TGTGCCAGCAGCTCAGGTTACAATCAGCCCCAGCATTTT.

The CDR3 DNA follows: TGTGCCAGCAGTCGGAAGCAGGGGGCCTATAATTCACCCCTCCACTTT. Encoded protein: CASSRKQGAYNSPLHF. V usage is TRBV27 and J usage is TRBJ1-6, with 7 bases lining up with TRBD1. This CDR3 has 16 residues. Germline assignment: CDR1 MNHEY and CDR2 SMNVEV (reference sequence). With V trimmed by 5 bases and J by 2 bases, 6 bases remained unmatched.

The J gene is TRBJ1-1, the V gene TRBV7-8; D possibly corresponds to TRBD1 (5 bases). V was pared by 2 bases and J by 5 bases, with 12 bases between. The length of the CDR3 is 14 residues. Germline loops: CDR1 SGHVS, CDR2 FQNEAQ. The CDR3 sequence is CASSLNFKGTEAFF. The CDR3, as DNA: TGTGCCAGCAGCTTAAATTTCAAGGGGACTGAAGCTTTCTTT.

The genes are TRBV2 and TRBJ1-2; 9 nucleotides agree with TRBD1. This CDR3 region has 13 residues. Germline-derived CDR1 and CDR2 are SNHLY and FYNNEI. Unmatched junction bases numbered 6, after V lost 5 bases and J lost 8 bases. The chain's CDR3 is CASSLRTGEGYTF. CDR3 DNA: TGTGCCAGCAGTTTACGGACAGGGGAAGGCTACACCTTC. The complete variable domain, with remaining parts taken from reference TRBV2 and TRBJ1-2, reads EPEVTQTPSHQVTQMGQEVILRCVPISNHLYFYWYRQILGQKVEFLVSFYNNEISEKSEIFDDQFSVERPDGSNFTLKIRSTKLEDSAMYFCASSLRTGEGYTFGSGTRLTVV.

The CDR3 DNA reads TGTGCCAGCAGTGAGGACAGGGGAACTGAAGCTTTCTTT. It specifies CASSEDRGTEAFF. The rearrangement uses TRBV2 and TRBJ1-1; 9 bases match TRBD1. The J segment lost 5 bases and the V segment lost 3 bases, leaving 1 base of the junction unmatched. Per the germline V gene, CDR1 is SNHLY and CDR2 is FYNNEI. The CDR3 has 13 residues.

V usage is TRBV27 and J usage is TRBJ2-4, with D tentatively TRBD1 (6 bases). The length of the CDR3 is 15 residues. From germline, CDR1 is MNHEY and CDR2 SMNVEV (reference sequence). The V end was cut by 6 bases, the J end by 0 bases, with 12 bases between. The CDR3 here is CASRDYRVAKNIQYF. In DNA form, the CDR3 reads TGTGCCAGCAGGGATTACAGGGTAGCCAAAAACATTCAGTACTTC.